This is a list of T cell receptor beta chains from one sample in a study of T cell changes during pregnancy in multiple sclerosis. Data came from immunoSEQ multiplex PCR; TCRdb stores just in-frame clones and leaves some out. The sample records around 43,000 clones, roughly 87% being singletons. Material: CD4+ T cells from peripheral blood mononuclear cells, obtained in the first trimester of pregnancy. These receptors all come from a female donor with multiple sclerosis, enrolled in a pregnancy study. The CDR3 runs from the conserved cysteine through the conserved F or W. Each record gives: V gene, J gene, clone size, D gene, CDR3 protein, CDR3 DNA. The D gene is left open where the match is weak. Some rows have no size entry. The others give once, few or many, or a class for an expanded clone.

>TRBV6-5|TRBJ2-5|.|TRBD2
CASSYRTRQETQYF
TGTGCCAGCAGTTACAGGACTAGACAAGAGACCCAGTACTTC
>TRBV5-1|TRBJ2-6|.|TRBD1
CASSSGQASGANVLTF
TGCGCCAGCAGCTCGGGACAGGCCTCTGGGGCCAACGTCCTGACTTTC
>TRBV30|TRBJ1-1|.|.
CAWSVRGGIWTEAFF
TGTGCCTGGAGTGTACGGGGGGGAATTTGGACTGAAGCTTTCTTT
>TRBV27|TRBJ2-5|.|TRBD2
CASSLGGREETQYF
TGTGCCAGCAGTTTGGGCGGGAGGGAAGAGACCCAGTACTTC
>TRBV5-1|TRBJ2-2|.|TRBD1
CASTPGQGTGELFF
TGCGCCAGCACCCCGGGACAGGGGACCGGGGAGCTGTTTTTT
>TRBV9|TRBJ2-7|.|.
CASSLVGGGIRYEQYF
TGTGCCAGCTCCCTAGTCGGAGGGGGCATACGTTACGAGCAGTACTTC
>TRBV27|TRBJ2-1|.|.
CASTGGPSRENEQFF
TGTGCCAGCACAGGAGGACCCTCACGCGAGAATGAGCAGTTCTTC
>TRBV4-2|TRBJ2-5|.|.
CASSQVAVEETQYF
TGTGCCAGCAGCCAAGTCGCGGTAGAAGAGACCCAGTACTTC
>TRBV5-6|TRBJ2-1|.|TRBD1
CASSLAGGRGGNEQFF
TGTGCCAGCAGCTTGGCAGGGGGCAGGGGAGGCAATGAGCAGTTCTTC
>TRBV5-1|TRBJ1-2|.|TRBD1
CASSLGTGNDYGYTF
TGCGCCAGCAGCTTGGGGACAGGGAATGACTATGGCTACACCTTC
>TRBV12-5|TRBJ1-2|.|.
CASGLGGGGYTF
TGTGCTAGTGGTTTGGGAGGGGGTGGCTACACCTTC
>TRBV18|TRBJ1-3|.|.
CASSPPEGLSGNTIYF
TGTGCCAGCTCACCACCGGAGGGTCTCTCTGGAAACACCATATATTTT
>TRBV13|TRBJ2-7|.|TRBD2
CASSLVVPGGSYEQYF
TGTGCCAGCAGCTTAGTGGTTCCGGGAGGCTCCTACGAGCAGTACTTC
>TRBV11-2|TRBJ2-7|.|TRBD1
CASSLDFIGQGAYEQYF
TGTGCCAGCAGCTTAGATTTCATTGGACAGGGGGCCTACGAGCAGTACTTC
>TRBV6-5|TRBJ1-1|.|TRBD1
CASSLGQGGTEAFF
TGTGCCAGCAGTCTCGGACAGGGAGGGACTGAAGCTTTCTTT
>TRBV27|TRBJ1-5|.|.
CASSLAGGGLQPQHF
TGTGCCAGCAGTTTAGCGGGTGGGGGCCTTCAGCCCCAGCATTTT
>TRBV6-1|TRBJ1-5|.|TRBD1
CASRGQGSYQPQHF
TGTGCCAGCAGGGGACAGGGCTCCTATCAGCCCCAGCATTTT
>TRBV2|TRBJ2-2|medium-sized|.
CASSGQGRNTGELFF
TGTGCCAGCAGCGGCCAGGGAAGGAACACCGGGGAGCTGTTTTTT
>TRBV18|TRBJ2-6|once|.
CASSTGWSGANVLTF
TGTGCCAGCTCAACAGGGTGGTCTGGGGCCAACGTCCTGACTTTC
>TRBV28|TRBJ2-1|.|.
CASSLGGPLTYNEQFF
TGTGCCAGCAGTTTAGGCGGGCCCCTTACCTACAATGAGCAGTTCTTC
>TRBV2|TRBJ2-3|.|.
CASSEYAGSTDTQYF
TGTGCCAGCAGTGAATATGCCGGGTCCACAGATACGCAGTATTTT
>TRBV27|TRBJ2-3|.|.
CASSLVLGADTQYF
TGTGCCAGCAGTTTAGTACTGGGCGCAGATACGCAGTATTTT
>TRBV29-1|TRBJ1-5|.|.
CSVGSYYNQPQHF
TGCAGCGTTGGGTCCTACTACAATCAGCCCCAGCATTTT
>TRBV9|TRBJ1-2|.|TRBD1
CASSSGQSPGGYTF
TGTGCCAGCAGCTCGGGACAGTCTCCGGGTGGCTACACCTTC
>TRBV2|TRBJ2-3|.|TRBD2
CASKVGGPSDTQYF
TGTGCCAGCAAGGTGGGAGGGCCGTCTGATACGCAGTATTTT
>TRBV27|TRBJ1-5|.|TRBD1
CASKETGQGTFSNQPQHF
TGTGCCAGCAAGGAGACGGGACAGGGTACTTTTAGCAATCAGCCCCAGCATTTT
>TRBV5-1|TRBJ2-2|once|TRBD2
CASSWGTSGSETGELFF
TGCGCCAGCAGCTGGGGGACTAGCGGGAGTGAAACCGGGGAGCTGTTTTTT
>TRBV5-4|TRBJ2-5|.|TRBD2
CASSLAGGTNQYF
TGTGCCAGCAGCTTGGCTGGCGGGACTAACCAGTACTTC
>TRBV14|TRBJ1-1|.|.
CASSQVAFPPYAEAFF
TGTGCCAGCAGCCAGGTCGCCTTCCCACCCTACGCTGAAGCTTTCTTT
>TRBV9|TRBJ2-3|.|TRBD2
CASSNSGKVVISTDTQYF
TGTGCCAGCAGCAATAGCGGGAAGGTGGTTATTAGCACAGATACGCAGTATTTT
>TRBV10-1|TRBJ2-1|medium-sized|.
CASSPIRERKQFF
TGCGCCAGCAGCCCCATTCGGGAACGGAAGCAGTTCTTC
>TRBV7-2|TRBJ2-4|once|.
CASSLNPGSQNIQYF
TGTGCCAGCAGCTTAAATCCAGGATCCCAAAACATTCAGTACTTC
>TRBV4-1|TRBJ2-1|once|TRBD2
CASSQVSSGSLNEQFF
TGCGCCAGCAGCCAAGTCTCTAGCGGGAGTCTTAATGAGCAGTTCTTC
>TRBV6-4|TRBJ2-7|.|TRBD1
CASNRGQSYEQYF
TGTGCCAGCAACAGGGGGCAATCCTACGAGCAGTACTTC
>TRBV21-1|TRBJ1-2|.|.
CATLPRPYGYTF
TGTGCCACCCTCCCTAGACCCTATGGCTACACCTTC